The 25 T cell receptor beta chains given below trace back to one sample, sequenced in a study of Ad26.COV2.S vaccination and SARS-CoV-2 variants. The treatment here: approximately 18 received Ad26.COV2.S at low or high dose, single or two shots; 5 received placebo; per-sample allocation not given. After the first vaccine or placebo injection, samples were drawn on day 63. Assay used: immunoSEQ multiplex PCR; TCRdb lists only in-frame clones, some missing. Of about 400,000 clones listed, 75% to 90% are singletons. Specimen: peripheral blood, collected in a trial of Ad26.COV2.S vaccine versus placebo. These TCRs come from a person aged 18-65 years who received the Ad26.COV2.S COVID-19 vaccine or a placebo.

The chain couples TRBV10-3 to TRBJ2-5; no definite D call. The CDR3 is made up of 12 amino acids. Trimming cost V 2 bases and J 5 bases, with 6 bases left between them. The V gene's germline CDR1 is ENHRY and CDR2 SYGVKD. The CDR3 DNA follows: TGTGCCATCAGTGAGGAGAGGGAGACCCAGTACTTC. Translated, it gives CAISEERETQYF.

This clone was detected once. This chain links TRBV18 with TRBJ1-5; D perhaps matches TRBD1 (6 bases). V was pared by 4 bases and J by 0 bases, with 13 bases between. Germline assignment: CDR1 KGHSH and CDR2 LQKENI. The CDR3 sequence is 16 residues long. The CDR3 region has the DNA TGTGCCAGCTCACTAGGACAGATGAATAGCAATCAGCCCCAGCATTTT. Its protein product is CASSLGQMNSNQPQHF. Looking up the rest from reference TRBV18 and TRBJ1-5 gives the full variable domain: NAGVMQNPRHLVRRRGQEARLRCSPMKGHSHVYWYRQLPEEGLKFMVYLQKENIIDESGMPKERFSAEFPKEGPSILRIQQVVRGDSAAYFCASSLGQMNSNQPQHFGDGTRLSIL.

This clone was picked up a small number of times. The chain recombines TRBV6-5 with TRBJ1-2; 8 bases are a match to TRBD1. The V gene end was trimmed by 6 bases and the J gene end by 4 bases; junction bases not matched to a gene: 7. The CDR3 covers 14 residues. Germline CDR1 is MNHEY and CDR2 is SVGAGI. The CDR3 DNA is TGTGCCAGCAGCTTGGGACAGGCGCGCTATGGCTACACCTTC. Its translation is CASSLGQARYGYTF.

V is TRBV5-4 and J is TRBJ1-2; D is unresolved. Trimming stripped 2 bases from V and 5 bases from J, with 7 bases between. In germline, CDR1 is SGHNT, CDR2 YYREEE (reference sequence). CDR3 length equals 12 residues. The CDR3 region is CASSLETYGYTF. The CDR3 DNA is TGTGCCAGCAGCTTAGAGACATATGGCTACACCTTC.

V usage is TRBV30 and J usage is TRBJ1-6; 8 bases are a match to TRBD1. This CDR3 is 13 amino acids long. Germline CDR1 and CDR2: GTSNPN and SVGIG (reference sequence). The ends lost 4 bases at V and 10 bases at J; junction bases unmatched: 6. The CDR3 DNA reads TGTGCCTGGAATACAGGGGGAGGGTCACCCCTCCACTTT. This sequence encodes CAWNTGGGSPLHF.

The DNA of the CDR3 is TGTGCCAGCAGCCGGACTAGCGGGAGTTTCAATGAGCAGTTCTTC. Translating gives CASSRTSGSFNEQFF. V usage is TRBV14 and J usage is TRBJ2-1; TRBD2 matches at 13 bases. The germline V gene encodes CDR1 SGHDN and CDR2 FVKESK. Trimming removed 4 bases from V and 6 bases from J; junction bases left unmatched: 3. CDR3 size: 15 residues.

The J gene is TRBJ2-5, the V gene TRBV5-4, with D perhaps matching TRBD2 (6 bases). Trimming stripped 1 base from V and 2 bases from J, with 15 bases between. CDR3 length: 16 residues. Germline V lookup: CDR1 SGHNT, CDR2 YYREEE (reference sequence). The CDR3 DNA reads TGTGCCAGCAGCTTGCCCCCCGGGAGACCACAAGAGACCCAGTACTTC. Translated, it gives CASSLPPGRPQETQYF.

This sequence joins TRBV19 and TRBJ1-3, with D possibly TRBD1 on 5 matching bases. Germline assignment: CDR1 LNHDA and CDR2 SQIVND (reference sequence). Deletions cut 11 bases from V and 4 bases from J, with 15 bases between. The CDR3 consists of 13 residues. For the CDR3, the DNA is TGTGCCGCGGGGGAGGCAGCCGGAAACACCATATATTTT. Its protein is CAAGEAAGNTIYF. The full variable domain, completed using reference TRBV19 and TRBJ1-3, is DGGITQSPKYLFRKEGQNVTLSCEQNLNHDAMYWYRQDPGQGLRLIYYSQIVNDFQKGDIAEGYSVSREKKESFPLTVTSAQKNPTAFYLCAAGEAAGNTIYFGEGSWLTVV.

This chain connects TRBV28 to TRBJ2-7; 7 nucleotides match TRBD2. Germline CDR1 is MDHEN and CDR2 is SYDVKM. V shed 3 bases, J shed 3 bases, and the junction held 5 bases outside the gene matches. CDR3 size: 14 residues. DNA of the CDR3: TGTGCCAGCAGTTTTGGGCGGGAGTACTACGAGCAGTACTTC. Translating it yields CASSFGREYYEQYF. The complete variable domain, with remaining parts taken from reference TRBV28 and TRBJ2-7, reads DVKVTQSSRYLVKRTGEKVFLECVQDMDHENMFWYRQDPGLGLRLIYFSYDVKMKEKGDIPEGYSVSREKKERFSLILESASTNQTSMYLCASSFGREYYEQYFGPGTRLTVT.

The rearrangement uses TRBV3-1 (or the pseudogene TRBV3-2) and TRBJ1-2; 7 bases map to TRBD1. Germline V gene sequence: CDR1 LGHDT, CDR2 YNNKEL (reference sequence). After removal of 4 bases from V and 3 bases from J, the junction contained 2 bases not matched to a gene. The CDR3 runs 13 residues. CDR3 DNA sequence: TGTGCCAGCAGCCTCACAGGGGACTATGGCTACACCTTC. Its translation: CASSLTGDYGYTF.

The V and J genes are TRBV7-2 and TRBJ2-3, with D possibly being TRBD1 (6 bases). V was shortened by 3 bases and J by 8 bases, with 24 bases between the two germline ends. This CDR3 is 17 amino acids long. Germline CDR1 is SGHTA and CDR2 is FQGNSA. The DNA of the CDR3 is TGTGCCAGCAGCTTCACGGGACACACTTTTCGGTCGAGTACGCAGTATTTT. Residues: CASSFTGHTFRSSTQYF. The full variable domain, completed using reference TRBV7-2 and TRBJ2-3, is GAGVSQSPSNKVTEKGKDVELRCDPISGHTALYWYRQSLGQGLEFLIYFQGNSAPDKSGLPSDRFSAERTGGSVSTLTIQRTQQEDSAVYLCASSFTGHTFRSSTQYFGPGTRLTVL.

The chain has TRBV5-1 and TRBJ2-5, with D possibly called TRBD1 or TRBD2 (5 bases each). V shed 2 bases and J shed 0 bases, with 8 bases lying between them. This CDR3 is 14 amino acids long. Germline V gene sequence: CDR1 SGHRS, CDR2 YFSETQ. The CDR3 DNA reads TGCGCCAGCAGCTTCGGGGCAGACCAAGAGACCCAGTACTTC. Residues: CASSFGADQETQYF.

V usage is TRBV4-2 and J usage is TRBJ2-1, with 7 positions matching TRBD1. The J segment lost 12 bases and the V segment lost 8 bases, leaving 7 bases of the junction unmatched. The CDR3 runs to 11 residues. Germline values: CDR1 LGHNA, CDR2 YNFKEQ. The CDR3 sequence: CASDRQGVQFF. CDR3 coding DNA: TGTGCCAGCGATAGACAGGGCGTGCAGTTCTTC.

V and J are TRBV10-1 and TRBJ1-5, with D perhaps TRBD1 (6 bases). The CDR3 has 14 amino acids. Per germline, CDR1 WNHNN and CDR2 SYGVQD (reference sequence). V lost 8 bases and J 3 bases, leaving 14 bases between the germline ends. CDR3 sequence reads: CASRGGVLNQPQHF. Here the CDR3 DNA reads TGCGCCAGCCGTGGGGGCGTACTCAATCAGCCCCAGCATTTT.

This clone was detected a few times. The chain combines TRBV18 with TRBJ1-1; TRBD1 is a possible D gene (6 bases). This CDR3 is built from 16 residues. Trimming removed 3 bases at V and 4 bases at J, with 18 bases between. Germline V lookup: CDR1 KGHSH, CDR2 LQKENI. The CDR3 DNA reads TGTGCCAGCTCACCGTTGAAAGGGGGGGCGGGCACTGAAGCTTTCTTT. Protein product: CASSPLKGGAGTEAFF.

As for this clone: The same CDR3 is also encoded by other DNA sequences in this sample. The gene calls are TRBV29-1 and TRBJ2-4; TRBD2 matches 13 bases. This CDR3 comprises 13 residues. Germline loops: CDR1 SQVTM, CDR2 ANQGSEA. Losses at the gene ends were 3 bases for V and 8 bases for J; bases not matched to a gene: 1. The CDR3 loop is CSVDGLAGDIQYF. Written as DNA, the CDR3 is TGCAGCGTTGACGGACTAGCGGGAGACATTCAGTACTTC. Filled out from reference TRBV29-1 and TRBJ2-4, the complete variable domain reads SAVISQKPSRDICQRGTSLTIQCQVDSQVTMMFWYRQQPGQSLTLIATANQGSEATYESGFVIDKFPISRPNLTFSTLTVSNMSPEDSSIYLCSVDGLAGDIQYFGAGTRLSVL.

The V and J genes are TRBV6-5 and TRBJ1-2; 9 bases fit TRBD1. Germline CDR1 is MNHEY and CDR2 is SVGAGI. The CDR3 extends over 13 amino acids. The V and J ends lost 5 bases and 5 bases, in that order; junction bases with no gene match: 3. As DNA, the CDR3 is TGTGCCAGCAGTAGGGACAGGGCTTATGGCTACACCTTC. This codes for CASSRDRAYGYTF.

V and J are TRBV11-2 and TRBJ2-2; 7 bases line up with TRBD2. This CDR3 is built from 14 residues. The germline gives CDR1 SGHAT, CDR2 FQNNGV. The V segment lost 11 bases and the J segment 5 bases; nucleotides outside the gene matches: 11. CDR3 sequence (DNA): TGTGCCCCGAAGGTACGGGGAGGGACCGGGGAGCTGTTTTTT. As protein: CAPKVRGGTGELFF.

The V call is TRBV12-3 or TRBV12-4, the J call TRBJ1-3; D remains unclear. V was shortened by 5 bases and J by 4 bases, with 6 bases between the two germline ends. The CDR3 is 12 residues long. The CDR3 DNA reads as TGTGCCAGCAGTCGAGAAGGAAACACCATATATTTT. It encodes CASSREGNTIYF.

The CDR3 coding sequence is TGTGCCAGCAGCCCAACGACGGTTAATGAAAAACTGTTTTTT. This sequence encodes CASSPTTVNEKLFF. J is TRBJ1-4 and V is TRBV5-5; no definite D call. Germline V lookup: CDR1 SGHKS, CDR2 YYEKEE (reference sequence). V was pared by 4 bases and J by 4 bases, with 11 bases between. This CDR3 is 14 amino acids long.

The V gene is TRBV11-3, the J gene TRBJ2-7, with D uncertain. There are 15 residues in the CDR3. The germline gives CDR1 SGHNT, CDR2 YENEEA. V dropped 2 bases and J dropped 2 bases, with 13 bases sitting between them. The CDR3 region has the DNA TGTGCCAGCAGCTTATCCCCGGTCGAGGCCTACGAGCAGTACTTC. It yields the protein CASSLSPVEAYEQYF.

Written as DNA, the CDR3 is TGTGCCAGCAGGGTAGCCACAGATACGCAGTATTTT. This encodes CASRVATDTQYF. The chain is built from TRBV28 and TRBJ2-3; no firm D call. There are 12 residues in the CDR3. The V gene lost 6 bases and the J gene lost 2 bases, with 6 bases spanning the gap. Germline values: CDR1 MDHEN, CDR2 SYDVKM.

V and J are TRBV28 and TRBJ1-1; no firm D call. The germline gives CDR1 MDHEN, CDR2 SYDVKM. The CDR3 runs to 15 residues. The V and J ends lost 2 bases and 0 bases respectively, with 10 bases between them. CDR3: CASSLMGRVNTEAFF. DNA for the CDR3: TGTGCCAGCAGTTTAATGGGCAGAGTGAACACTGAAGCTTTCTTT.

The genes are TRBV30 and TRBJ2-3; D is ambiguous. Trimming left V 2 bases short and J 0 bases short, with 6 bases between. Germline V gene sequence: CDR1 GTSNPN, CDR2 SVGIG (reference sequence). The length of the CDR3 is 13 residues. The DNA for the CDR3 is TGTGCCTGGAGTAGGCCTAGCACAGATACGCAGTATTTT. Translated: CAWSRPSTDTQYF.

This CDR3 reads CSVARQGDGYTF. The DNA for the CDR3 is TGCAGCGTTGCGAGACAGGGAGACGGCTACACCTTC. This rearrangement joins TRBV29-1 to TRBJ1-2; 7 bases line up with TRBD1. V lost 4 bases to trimming and J lost 8 bases; unmatched junction nucleotides: 7. The CDR3 consists of 12 residues. Germline lookup yields CDR1 SQVTM and CDR2 ANQGSEA.